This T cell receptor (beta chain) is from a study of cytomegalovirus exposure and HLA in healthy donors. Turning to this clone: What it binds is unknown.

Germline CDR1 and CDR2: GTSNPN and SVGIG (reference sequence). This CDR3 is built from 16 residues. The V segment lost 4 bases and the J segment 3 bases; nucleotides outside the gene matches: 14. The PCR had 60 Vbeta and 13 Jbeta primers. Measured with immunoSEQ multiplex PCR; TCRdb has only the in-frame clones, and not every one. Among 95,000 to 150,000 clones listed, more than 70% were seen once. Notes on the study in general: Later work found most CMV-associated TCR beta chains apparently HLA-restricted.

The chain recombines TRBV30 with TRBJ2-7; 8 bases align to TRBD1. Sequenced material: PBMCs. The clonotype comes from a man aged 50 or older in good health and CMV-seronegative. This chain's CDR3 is CAWNPGQALRGYEQYF. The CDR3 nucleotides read TGTGCCTGGAACCCGGGACAGGCTCTCAGGGGCTACGAGCAGTACTTC.